These 14 T cell receptor beta chains originate from one sample sequenced in a study of spatial heterogeneity in lung cancer. Using its own MiXCR run on the 5' RACE reads, TCRdb lists one record per CDR3 protein. The sample consists of roughly 70,000 distinct CDR3 sequences, approximately 12% of them appearing once. Time point noted: sample taken at primary tumor resection. Sequencing of whole RNA from tumor, nontumor lung or frozen PBMC involved no sorting. The specimen was PBMCs, collected at surgery. These receptors came from a male donor with early-stage non-small cell lung cancer.

This clonotype has at least ten counts. This chain uses TRBV5-1 with TRBJ2-5, with TRBD2 matching over 9 bases. This CDR3 comprises 16 residues. Germline V gives CDR1 SGHRS, CDR2 YFSETQ. V trimming: 1 base; J trimming: 2 bases; junction bases outside the gene matches: 6. The CDR3 loop reads CASSLNTAGGQETQYF. CDR3 sequence (DNA): TGCGCCAGCAGCTTGAACACAGCGGGGGGTCAAGAGACCCAGTACTTC. The full variable domain, its missing parts supplied by reference TRBV5-1 and TRBJ2-5, is KAGVTQTPRYLIKTRGQQVTLSCSPISGHRSVSWYQQTPGQGLQFLFEYFSETQRNKGNFPGRFSGRQFSNSRSEMNVSTLELGDSALYLCASSLNTAGGQETQYFGPGTRLLVL.

The chain couples TRBV20-1 to TRBJ2-5; tentatively, D is TRBD1 or TRBD2 (5 bases each). The germline CDR1 and CDR2 sequences are DFQATT and SNEGSKA (reference sequence). This CDR3 has 12 amino acids. Trimming took off 3 bases at V and 3 bases at J, with 8 bases between the two ends. In DNA, the CDR3 is TGCAGTGCTAGCGTGGGGGAAGAGACCCAGTACTTC. It specifies CSASVGEETQYF.

This clonotype was counted at least ten times. The rearrangement links TRBV10-2 to TRBJ2-3, with D tentatively TRBD2 (5 bases). Trimming took 5 bases from V and 2 from J, leaving 11 bases between them. This CDR3 has 14 amino acids. CDR1 and CDR2 from the germline V gene are WSHSY and SAAADI. The CDR3 DNA sequence: TGCGCCAGCAGTCCATCGACTACCACAGATACGCAGTATTTT. Protein product: CASSPSTTTDTQYF.

This clonotype was recorded at least ten times. The V and J genes are TRBV7-2 and TRBJ1-1; D is undetermined. The CDR3 is 14 amino acids. Trimming removed 0 bases from V and 4 bases from J, with 9 bases in between. The germline CDR1 and CDR2 sequences are SGHTA and FQGNSA. The CDR3 region is CASSLAGGVTEAFF. DNA of the CDR3: TGTGCCAGCAGCTTAGCGGGTGGGGTCACTGAAGCTTTCTTT.

The J gene is TRBJ1-5, the V gene TRBV27, with a possible D match to TRBD1 (5 bases). This CDR3 is 15 amino acids long. V was clipped by 6 bases and J by 6 bases, with 18 bases between them. The V gene's germline CDR1 is MNHEY and CDR2 SMNVEV (reference sequence). In DNA form, the CDR3 reads TGTGCCAGCAGCCCCTCGCAGGGAAGGAGTCAGCCCCAGCATTTT. Its protein is CASSPSQGRSQPQHF.

The rearrangement uses TRBV5-1 and TRBJ1-1; no reliable D call. CDR1 SGHRS and CDR2 YFSETQ come from the germline V gene. Trimming removed 4 bases from V and 0 bases from J, with 16 bases in between. The CDR3 has 16 amino acids. CDR3 protein: CASSPTSGRMNTEAFF. The DNA for the CDR3 is TGCGCCAGCAGCCCCACCTCGGGCAGGATGAACACTGAAGCTTTCTTT.

This clonotype was observed a few times. The chain carries TRBV20-1 and TRBJ2-3; 8 positions agree with TRBD2. The V segment lost 0 bases and the J segment 2 bases; nucleotides outside the gene matches: 10. CDR1 DFQATT and CDR2 SNEGSKA come from the germline V gene (reference sequence). This CDR3 spans 17 amino acids. Here the CDR3 reads CSARDPVTSGTTDTQYF. The CDR3 DNA follows: TGCAGTGCTAGAGACCCCGTAACTAGCGGAACCACAGATACGCAGTATTTT.

This clonotype was seen many times. The chain employs TRBV20-1 and TRBJ2-7, with 12 bases that match TRBD1. The J segment lost 7 bases and the V segment lost 5 bases, leaving 9 bases of the junction unmatched. The CDR3 length is 14 residues. Germline V CDR1 and CDR2: DFQATT, SNEGSKA (reference sequence). CDR3 sequence: CSAPRGQGAREQYF. CDR3 nucleotides: TGCAGTGCTCCAAGGGGACAGGGGGCGAGGGAGCAGTACTTC.

This clonotype was counted a few times. The rearrangement links TRBV6-5 to TRBJ2-2; maybe TRBD1 (6 bases). Germline CDR1 and CDR2: MNHEY and SVGAGI. V was trimmed by 5 bases and J by 0 bases, leaving 10 bases between them. This CDR3 has 15 amino acids. In DNA, the CDR3 is TGTGCCAGCAGTGGACAGCCCGCGAACACCGGGGAGCTGTTTTTT. It specifies CASSGQPANTGELFF.

This chain joins TRBV5-1 and TRBJ2-5, with D unresolved. The CDR3 covers 16 residues. Germline V gene data show CDR1 as SGHRS and CDR2 as YFSETQ. The V gene lost 1 base and the J gene lost 2 bases, with 15 bases spanning the gap. The CDR3 DNA follows: TGCGCCAGCAGCTTGACAGACATCAGGCTGCAAGAGACCCAGTACTTC. Amino acid sequence: CASSLTDIRLQETQYF.

V and J are TRBV5-1 and TRBJ1-1; D possibly corresponds to TRBD1 (6 bases). This CDR3 is 16 amino acids long. V was shortened by 0 bases and J by 1 base, with 13 bases between the two germline ends. CDR1 and CDR2 (germline): SGHRS, YFSETQ. CDR3 residues: CASSLEQGGRNTEAFF. CDR3 DNA: TGCGCCAGCAGCTTGGAACAGGGCGGCCGGAACACTGAAGCTTTCTTT.

This clonotype appeared many times. The chain is built from TRBV7-3 and TRBJ1-1; no definite D call. Trimming removed 5 bases from V and 8 bases from J, with 15 bases in between. The germline CDR1 and CDR2 sequences are SGHTA and FQGTGA. The CDR3 contains 13 residues. CDR3 in DNA: TGTGCCAGCAGCCGCGTACACGGGAGAGAAGCTTTCTTT. Translated: CASSRVHGREAFF.

This clonotype was seen more than once but under ten times. The V call is TRBV7-3, the J call TRBJ1-2; TRBD1 is a possible D gene (5 bases). The CDR3 consists of 13 residues. Trimming shortened V by 6 bases and J by 4 bases, and 12 bases separated the two germline ends. Germline lookup yields CDR1 SGHTA and CDR2 FQGTGA. The CDR3 region has the DNA TGTGCCAGCAGTTCTGACAGCGTCTATGGCTACACCTTC. Translating it yields CASSSDSVYGYTF.

This chain connects TRBV11-2 to TRBJ2-2; TRBD1 is a possible D gene (6 bases). Germline V CDR1 and CDR2: SGHAT, FQNNGV. Trimming pared 5 bases from V and 5 bases from J, leaving 15 bases between. The CDR3 contains 15 residues. This CDR3 reads CASSPVSTGTGELFF. Written as DNA, the CDR3 is TGTGCCAGCAGCCCAGTCAGTACAGGGACCGGGGAGCTGTTTTTT.